This T cell receptor beta chain was obtained from a study of CD8+ T cells in alopecia areata listed by TCRdb under 2018. Looking at the study overall: The study used high-throughput TCRbeta sequencing to examine T cell clonal expansion in alopecia areata, in both the C3H/HeJ mouse model and human patients. RNA came from the PAXgene miRNA kit for fixed scalp, the miRNeasy kit for PBMCs, and the RNeasy kit for mouse skin. Clonality in the scalp was compared among normal scalp (n=4), patchy alopecia areata scalp (n=8), and alopecia totalis/universalis scalp (n=8). Amplification of TCRbeta CDR3 regions was done by immunoSEQ multiplex PCR using 35 Vbeta forward primers and 13 Jbeta reverse primers. Human TCRbeta sequencing covered scalp tissue and sorted CD4+ and CD8+ peripheral blood T cells from patchy and totalis/universalis alopecia areata patients and healthy controls. Overall study outcomes, separate from this receptor: Compared with normal scalp, lesional scalp had higher clonality and more expanded CD8+ clones, particularly in alopecia totalis/universalis, a pattern that suggests antigenic drive. Resident alphabeta T cells in normal human skin are also sequenced, complicating scalp TCR repertoire analysis, unlike mouse skin dominated by gammadelta T cells. Compared with mice, TCR sequences shared between patients were less clear, possibly partly because of HLA diversity across the patient population.

CDR1 and CDR2, looked up from the germline V gene, are SGHTA and FQGNSA. Inclusive of the bounding cysteine and phenylalanine, the CDR3 is 14 residues long. Kept here is only the CDR3 DNA, which spans 42 bases and is read in frame from base 1. Trimming at the junction amounts to 5 bases on V and 3 bases on J, and the germline ends lie 12 bases apart. Notes on this clone: What this receptor recognizes is not known. No per-base quality is available; no much larger clone lies one base away.

The method was the immunoSEQ multiplex PCR assay. To provide template for TCR sequencing, every sample had RNA extracted and reverse transcribed into cDNA. SuperScript III was used to make first-strand cDNA, primed with a 2:1 mix of oligo-dT and random hexamers. A synthetic immune receptor repertoire was used to assess amplification bias, and residual bias was removed computationally. Processing in the source paper ran as follows. Raw reads were preprocessed for error removal, and CDR3 was defined according to IMGT conventions as running from the conserved cysteine to phenylalanine. Clonality was computed as 1 minus the Shannon entropy, with the entropy normalized by log2 of the number of productive unique TCRs. Scalp TCRbeta sequences were cross-referenced with sorted blood CD4 and CD8 repertoires so that the CD4 or CD8 identity of scalp clones could be inferred. Held by TCRdb, this immuneACCESS table contains in-frame sequences only and omits some clones. Under half of the omission traces to an unresolved V gene where checked; the cause of the rest is unknown. The V and J calls and clone size are taken from that table; D and trimming were inferred from the DNA. In this sample the table shows fewer than 40,000 clones, around 50% of which occur a single time. The ten top clones hold around 43% of the sample.

Peripheral blood and lesional scalp punch biopsies were obtained from patients with alopecia areata. PBMCs were isolated by density centrifugation and stained for CD3, CD4 and CD8, and CD4+ and CD8+ T cells were sorted on a FACSAria. Alopecia areata patients who were not treated were recruited through a multicenter biomarker study. In 4 to 6 patients from the biomarker study, blood CD8+ T cells were sorted further into NKG2D-low and NKG2D-high fractions. The sequenced sample was NKG2D-high CD8+ T cells sorted from blood. What this sample's cell subset or site label stands for: sorted CD8+ NKG2D-high blood T cells. The clonotype originates from a human donor with alopecia areata. The chain is assembled from TRBV7-2 and TRBJ2-3; the D gene is tentatively TRBD1 or TRBD2, each matching 7 bases. The sequence in DNA is TGTGCCAGCAGCCGCAGGGGGGGAACAGATACGCAGTATTTT. Its protein product is CASSRRGGTDTQYF. The full variable domain, with segments outside the CDR3 supplied by the reference TRBV7-2 and TRBJ2-3 proteins, appears as GAGVSQSPSNKVTEKGKDVELRCDPISGHTALYWYRQSLGQGLEFLIYFQGNSAPDKSGLPSDRFSAERTGGSVSTLTIQRTQQEDSAVYLCASSRRGGTDTQYFGPGTRLTVL.